The 30 T cell receptor beta chains below come from one sample, sequenced in a study of control samples from healthy donors and cancer patients. Sequencing was performed with immunoSEQ multiplex PCR; in TCRdb, only in-frame clones are kept and a portion is missing. This sample has about 170,000 clones, with around nine tenths found just once. Source material: blood. The receptor source for this set is a woman aged 25 to 39 in good health.

This clone was recorded a few times. The chain couples TRBV5-1 to TRBJ2-2, with 8 bases fitting TRBD2. V lost 4 bases, J lost 2 bases, and 7 bases stayed unmatched. The CDR3 length is 16 residues. Germline loops: CDR1 SGHRS, CDR2 YFSETQ. The CDR3 loop reads CASSREGGANTGELFF. CDR3 sequence (DNA): TGCGCCAGCAGCCGGGAGGGAGGGGCCAACACCGGGGAGCTGTTTTTT.

This clone was picked up a small number of times. V gene TRBV3-1 (or the pseudogene TRBV3-2) combines with J gene TRBJ2-7; 9 nucleotides match TRBD2. This CDR3 is 16 amino acids long. Losses at the gene ends were 0 bases for V and 7 bases for J; bases not matched to a gene: 10. CDR1 and CDR2 from the germline V gene are LGHDT and YNNKEL (reference sequence). The CDR3 coding sequence is TGTGCCAGCAGCCAAGATTTAGGTAGCGGGAGTCGAGAGCAGTACTTC. It encodes CASSQDLGSGSREQYF.

This chain joins TRBV13 and TRBJ2-5; 9 positions match TRBD2. This CDR3 spans 16 amino acids. J lost 5 bases, V lost 5 bases, and 12 bases had no gene match. Germline CDR1 is PRHDT and CDR2 is FYEKMQ (reference sequence). CDR3 in amino acids: CASSTKTSGGAETQYF. The CDR3, as DNA: TGTGCCAGCAGCACAAAGACTAGCGGAGGGGCGGAGACCCAGTACTTC.

The chain couples TRBV29-1 to TRBJ1-2; 9 nucleotides align to TRBD1. The germline V gene encodes CDR1 SQVTM and CDR2 ANQGSEA. There are 14 residues in the CDR3. Trimming cost V 7 bases and J 3 bases; bases outside gene matches: 9. The chain's CDR3 is CSAGGTGKDYGYTF. The CDR3 nucleotides read TGCAGCGCGGGGGGGACAGGGAAAGACTATGGCTACACCTTC.

The chain is built from TRBV19 and TRBJ1-1; 8 bases line up with TRBD1. This CDR3 comprises 15 residues. Germline V gene sequence: CDR1 LNHDA, CDR2 SQIVND (reference sequence). J was trimmed by 4 bases and V by 5 bases; bases with no gene match: 9. CDR3 nucleotide sequence: TGTGCCAGTAGTCCAAGCAGGGGGCGGGTCACTGAAGCTTTCTTT. This translates into CASSPSRGRVTEAFF.

This rearrangement joins TRBV3-1 (or the pseudogene TRBV3-2) to TRBJ1-2; TRBD1 aligns across 7 bases. CDR1 LGHDT and CDR2 YNNKEL come from the germline V gene (reference sequence). Trimming took 4 bases from V and 0 from J; bases not matched to a gene: 11. The CDR3 has 17 amino acids. CDR3 protein: CASSPLQGRPANYGYTF. CDR3 bases: TGTGCCAGCAGCCCCCTACAGGGGCGACCGGCTAACTATGGCTACACCTTC.

Of note for this clone: The junction does not match germline at one end; this may be a read error. This sequence joins TRBV18 and TRBJ2-3; 8 nucleotides match TRBD1. CDR3 length equals 14 residues. Germline lookup yields CDR1 KGHSH and CDR2 LQKENI. The DNA of the CDR3 is TGTGCCAGCTCCCGACAGGGGAGCACAAATACGCAGTATTTT. Translated: CASSRQGSTNTQYF.

This clone was counted between two and nine times. The chain joins TRBV11-3 to TRBJ1-1, with D unresolved. There are 13 residues in the CDR3. V shed 2 bases and J shed 4 bases, with 8 bases lying between them. CDR1 SGHNT and CDR2 YENEEA come from the germline V gene. Written as DNA, the CDR3 is TGTGCCAGCAGCTTAAATCCAGTCACTGAAGCTTTCTTT. It is translated as CASSLNPVTEAFF.

The chain uses TRBV3-1 (or the pseudogene TRBV3-2) and TRBJ1-1; TRBD1 is a possible D gene (5 bases). The germline V and J ends were trimmed by 3 bases and 4 bases, with 9 bases remaining between them. Germline CDR1 and CDR2: LGHDT and YNNKEL (reference sequence). This CDR3 has 13 residues. For the CDR3, the DNA is TGTGCCAGCAGCCAGGGACCGGGCACTGAAGCTTTCTTT. Its protein product is CASSQGPGTEAFF.

This clone was counted a few times. The rearrangement joins TRBV7-9 to TRBJ1-6; 9 nucleotides agree with TRBD1. With V trimmed by 3 bases and J by 10 bases, 1 base remained unmatched. The germline V gene has CDR1 SEHNR and CDR2 FQNEAQ (reference sequence). There are 13 residues in the CDR3. DNA of the CDR3: TGTGCCAGCAGCTTGACAGGGGGGTCACCCCTCCACTTT. Encoded protein: CASSLTGGSPLHF.

The chain carries TRBV6-5 and TRBJ2-3; D is unclear. The germline CDR1 and CDR2 sequences are MNHEY and SVGAGI. This CDR3 is built from 13 residues. The germline V and J ends were trimmed by 6 bases and 1 base, with 8 bases remaining between them. In DNA form, the CDR3 reads TGTGCCAGCAGGTCTGGAGGCACAGATACGCAGTATTTT. Protein sequence: CASRSGGTDTQYF.

The chain links TRBV2 to TRBJ1-6, with TRBD1 matching over 7 bases. The CDR3 spans 13 residues. Germline V gives CDR1 SNHLY, CDR2 FYNNEI. V trimming: 7 bases; J trimming: 6 bases; junction bases outside the gene matches: 3. CDR3 sequence reads: CASNRGVNSPLHF. The CDR3 DNA reads TGTGCCAGCAACAGGGGCGTTAATTCACCCCTCCACTTT.

The chain links TRBV5-1 to TRBJ2-1; D not certain. Germline V lookup: CDR1 SGHRS, CDR2 YFSETQ. CDR3 length equals 15 residues. V was clipped by 2 bases and J by 0 bases, with 9 bases between them. The CDR3 here is CASSFRRSSYNEQFF. Here the CDR3 DNA reads TGCGCCAGCAGCTTTAGACGGAGCTCCTACAATGAGCAGTTCTTC.

The V call is TRBV6-5, the J call TRBJ2-3; 8 bases align to TRBD1. The J segment lost 4 bases and the V segment lost 6 bases, leaving 9 bases of the junction unmatched. This CDR3 is 15 amino acids long. Germline values: CDR1 MNHEY, CDR2 SVGAGI. This chain's CDR3 is CASRNRQGWADTQYF. CDR3 nucleotides: TGTGCCAGCAGAAACAGACAGGGGTGGGCAGATACGCAGTATTTT.

This chain's CDR3 is CSVEQNTEAFF. The CDR3 coding sequence is TGCAGCGTTGAACAGAACACTGAAGCTTTCTTT. The gene calls are TRBV29-1 and TRBJ1-1; no clear D gene. This CDR3 has 11 amino acids. The germline V and J ends were trimmed by 2 bases and 1 base, with 2 bases remaining between them. Germline V lookup: CDR1 SQVTM, CDR2 ANQGSEA.

J is TRBJ1-5 and V is TRBV9, with a tentative D call TRBD1 (6 bases). This CDR3 is 13 amino acids long. Trimming left V 0 bases short and J 9 bases short, with 10 bases between. Germline V gene data show CDR1 as SGDLS and CDR2 as YYNGEE. The CDR3, as DNA: TGTGCCAGCAGCGTAGGAGGAGGGGGGCCCCAGCATTTT. This codes for CASSVGGGGPQHF. Complete variable domain (other parts from reference TRBV9 and TRBJ1-5): DSGVTQTPKHLITATGQRVTLRCSPRSGDLSVYWYQQSLDQGLQFLIQYYNGEERAKGNILERFSAQQFPDLHSELNLSSLELGDSALYFCASSVGGGGPQHFGDGTRLSIL.

The chain employs TRBV9 and TRBJ2-2; D gene ambiguous. Trimming stripped 3 bases from V and 6 bases from J, with 9 bases between. CDR3 size: 13 residues. Germline-derived CDR1 and CDR2 are SGDLS and YYNGEE. CDR3 in DNA: TGTGCCAGCAGCGCAAACTACGCCGGGGAGCTGTTTTTT. This translates into CASSANYAGELFF.

The chain employs TRBV28 and TRBJ2-3; 7 nucleotides line up with TRBD2. The CDR3 is 17 amino acids. V gave up 7 bases and J gave up 0 bases; unmatched junction bases: 13. Germline CDR1 reads MDHEN; CDR2 reads SYDVKM. The CDR3 loop is CASTPRGVGVSTDTQYF. DNA of the CDR3: TGTGCCAGCACTCCCCGGGGGGTTGGAGTTAGCACAGATACGCAGTATTTT.

This chain uses TRBV19 with TRBJ2-5; no firm D call. V lost 0 bases and J 7 bases, leaving 15 bases between the germline ends. Looked up from germline, CDR1 is LNHDA and CDR2 is SQIVND (reference sequence). The CDR3 length is 15 residues. The CDR3 loop reads CASSIDTRHKVTQYF. The CDR3, as DNA: TGTGCCAGTAGTATAGATACCAGACACAAGGTGACCCAGTACTTC.

The rearrangement joins TRBV7-8 to TRBJ2-1, with a tentative D call TRBD2 (5 bases). Trimming removed 1 base at V and 5 bases at J, with 15 bases between. In germline, CDR1 is SGHVS, CDR2 FQNEAQ. This CDR3 is 16 amino acids long. CDR3 sequence: CASSLVGRAKDNEQFF. As DNA, the CDR3 is TGTGCCAGCAGCTTAGTCGGGCGGGCGAAAGACAATGAGCAGTTCTTC.

This rearrangement joins TRBV5-1 to TRBJ2-1; 9 bases fit TRBD1. V gave up 1 base and J gave up 6 bases; unmatched junction bases: 5. Germline assignment: CDR1 SGHRS and CDR2 YFSETQ. The CDR3 is 15 residues long. CDR3 loop: CASSLRGQGSNEQFF. The CDR3 DNA reads as TGCGCCAGCAGCTTGCGAGGACAGGGGTCCAATGAGCAGTTCTTC.

The chain is built from TRBV24-1 and TRBJ2-7; 11 nucleotides agree with TRBD2. Germline-derived CDR1 and CDR2 are KGHDR and SFDVKD. The trim removed 4 bases at V and 2 bases at J, leaving 6 bases unmatched. CDR3 length: 16 residues. In DNA form, the CDR3 reads TGTGCCACCAGTGAAGCCGGGACTAGCGGCACCTACGAGCAGTACTTC. Translating gives CATSEAGTSGTYEQYF.

This chain joins TRBV15 and TRBJ1-5, with D unclear. The CDR3 is 17 residues long. Deletions cut 0 bases from V and 6 bases from J, with 18 bases between. CDR1 and CDR2 (germline): LNHNV, YYDKDF (reference sequence). The CDR3 protein is CATSREGWSGEGQPQHF. DNA of the CDR3: TGTGCCACCAGCAGAGAGGGTTGGTCCGGGGAAGGTCAGCCCCAGCATTTT.

The V and J genes are TRBV3-1 (or the pseudogene TRBV3-2) and TRBJ2-5; 11 bases are shared with TRBD1. CDR1 and CDR2 from the germline V gene are LGHDT and YNNKEL (reference sequence). Unmatched junction bases numbered 12, after V lost 4 bases and J lost 5 bases. The CDR3 loop spans 17 amino acids. The chain's CDR3 is CASSPLPGQGARETQYF. In nucleotides, the CDR3 is TGTGCCAGCAGCCCGTTGCCAGGACAGGGGGCGCGGGAGACCCAGTACTTC.

V usage is TRBV6-1 and J usage is TRBJ1-5; D gene uncertain. CDR1 MNHNS and CDR2 SASEGT come from the germline V gene. V was shortened by 2 bases and J by 3 bases, with 8 bases between the two germline ends. The CDR3 has 14 amino acids. The CDR3 reads CASSEFTVNQPQHF. Here the CDR3 DNA reads TGTGCCAGCAGTGAATTTACAGTCAATCAGCCCCAGCATTTT.

This clone appeared once. J is TRBJ1-4 and V is TRBV2; possible D gene TRBD1, 6 bases. The germline gives CDR1 SNHLY, CDR2 FYNNEI. Trimming took 7 bases from V and 5 from J, leaving 17 bases between them. The CDR3 spans 15 residues. The CDR3 is CASTATGGTNEKLFF. The CDR3 nucleotides are TGTGCCAGCACCGCCACGGGGGGGACAAATGAAAAACTGTTTTTT.

The chain couples TRBV24-1 to TRBJ2-2; 7 bases match TRBD2. The CDR3 is 15 residues long. J was trimmed by 6 bases and V by 6 bases; bases with no gene match: 9. The V gene's germline CDR1 is KGHDR and CDR2 SFDVKD. CDR3 DNA sequence: TGTGCCACCAGTCGGAGTGGGAGGGCTTCCGGGGAGCTGTTTTTT. Translating gives CATSRSGRASGELFF.

In DNA, the CDR3 is TGTGCCAGCAGTTTCGCCGGACTAGCCTACGAGCAGTACTTC. Protein: CASSFAGLAYEQYF. This sequence joins TRBV27 and TRBJ2-7; 7 nucleotides match TRBD2. The J segment lost 2 bases and the V segment lost 3 bases, leaving 4 bases of the junction unmatched. The CDR3 loop spans 14 amino acids. Germline CDR1 is MNHEY and CDR2 is SMNVEV (reference sequence).

The genes are TRBV24-1 and TRBJ2-6; D may be TRBD1 or TRBD2 (5 bases each). Germline V gene sequence: CDR1 KGHDR, CDR2 SFDVKD. V was trimmed by 7 bases and J by 0 bases, leaving 27 bases between them. The CDR3 covers 21 residues. The chain's CDR3 is CATRLQWDVELFRSGANVLTF. For the CDR3, the DNA is TGTGCCACCAGACTCCAATGGGACGTCGAGCTTTTTCGCTCTGGGGCCAACGTCCTGACTTTC.

The chain uses TRBV27 and TRBJ2-1; D may be TRBD2 (6 bases). The CDR3 runs to 14 residues. V was pared by 10 bases and J by 4 bases, with 17 bases between. CDR1 and CDR2 (germline): MNHEY, SMNVEV (reference sequence). The CDR3 region is CATALGGSYNEQFF. For the CDR3, the DNA is TGTGCCACCGCCCTGGGAGGTTCGTACAATGAGCAGTTCTTC.